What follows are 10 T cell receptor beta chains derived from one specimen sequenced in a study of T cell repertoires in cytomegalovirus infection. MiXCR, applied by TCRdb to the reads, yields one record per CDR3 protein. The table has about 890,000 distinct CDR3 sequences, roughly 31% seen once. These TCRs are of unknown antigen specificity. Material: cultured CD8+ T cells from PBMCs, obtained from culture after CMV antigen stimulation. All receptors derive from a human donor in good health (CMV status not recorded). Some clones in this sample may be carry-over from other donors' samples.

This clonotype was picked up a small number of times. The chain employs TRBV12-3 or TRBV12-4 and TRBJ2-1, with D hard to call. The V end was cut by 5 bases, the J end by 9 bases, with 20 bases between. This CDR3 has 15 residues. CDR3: CASSPDGLQLGEQFF. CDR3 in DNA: TGTGCCAGCAGTCCAGATGGGCTTCAATTAGGTGAGCAGTTCTTC.

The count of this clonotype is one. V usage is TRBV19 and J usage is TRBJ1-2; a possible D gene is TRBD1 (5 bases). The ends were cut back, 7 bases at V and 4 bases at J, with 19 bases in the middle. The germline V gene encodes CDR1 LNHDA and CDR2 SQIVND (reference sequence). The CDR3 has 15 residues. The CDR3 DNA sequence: TGTGCCAGTACGGGACTTCTAACGGACGTCTATGGCTACACCTTC. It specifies CASTGLLTDVYGYTF.

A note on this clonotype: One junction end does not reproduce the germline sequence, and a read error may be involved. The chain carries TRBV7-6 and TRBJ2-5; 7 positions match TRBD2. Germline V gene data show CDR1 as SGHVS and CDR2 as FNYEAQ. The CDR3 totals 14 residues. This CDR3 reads CANSFMGGQETQYF. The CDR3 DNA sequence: TGTGCCAACAGCTTCATGGGGGGGCAAGAGACCCAGTACTTC.

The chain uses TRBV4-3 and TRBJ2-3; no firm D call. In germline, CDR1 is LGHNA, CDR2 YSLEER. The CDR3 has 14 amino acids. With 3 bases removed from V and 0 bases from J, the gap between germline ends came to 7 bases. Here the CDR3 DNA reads TGCGCCAGCAGCCAGGCGAAGAGCACAGATACGCAGTATTTT. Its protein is CASSQAKSTDTQYF.

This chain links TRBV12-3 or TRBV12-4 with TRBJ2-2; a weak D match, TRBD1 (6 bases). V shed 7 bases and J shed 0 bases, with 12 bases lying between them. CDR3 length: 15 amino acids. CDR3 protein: CASTGDTANTGELFF. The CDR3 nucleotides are TGTGCCAGCACCGGGGACACGGCGAACACCGGGGAGCTGTTTTTT.

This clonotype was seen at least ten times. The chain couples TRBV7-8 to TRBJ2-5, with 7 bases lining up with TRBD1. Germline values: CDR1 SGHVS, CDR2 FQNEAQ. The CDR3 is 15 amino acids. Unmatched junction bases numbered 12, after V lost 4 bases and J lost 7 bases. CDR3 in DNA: TGTGCCAGCAGCTCCGGGACAGACCCACGACGGACCCAGTACTTC. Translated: CASSSGTDPRRTQYF.

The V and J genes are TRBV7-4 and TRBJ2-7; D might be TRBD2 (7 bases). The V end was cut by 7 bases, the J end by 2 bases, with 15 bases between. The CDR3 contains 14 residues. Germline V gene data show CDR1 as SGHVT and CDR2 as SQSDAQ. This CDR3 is CASTQGTTPYEQYF. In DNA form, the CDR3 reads TGTGCCAGCACCCAGGGGACTACCCCCTACGAGCAGTACTTC.

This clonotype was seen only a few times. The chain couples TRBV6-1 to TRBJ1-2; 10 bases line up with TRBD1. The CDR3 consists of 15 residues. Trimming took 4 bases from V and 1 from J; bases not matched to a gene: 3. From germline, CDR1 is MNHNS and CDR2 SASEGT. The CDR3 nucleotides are TGTGCCAGCAGTGCGGGACAGGGGCGTAACTATGGCTACACCTTC. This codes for CASSAGQGRNYGYTF.

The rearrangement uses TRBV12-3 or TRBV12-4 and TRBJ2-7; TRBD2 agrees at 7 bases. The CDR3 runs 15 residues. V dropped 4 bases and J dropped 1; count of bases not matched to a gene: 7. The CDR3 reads CASSYWRGISYEQYF. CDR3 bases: TGTGCCAGCAGTTATTGGCGGGGGATATCCTACGAGCAGTACTTC.

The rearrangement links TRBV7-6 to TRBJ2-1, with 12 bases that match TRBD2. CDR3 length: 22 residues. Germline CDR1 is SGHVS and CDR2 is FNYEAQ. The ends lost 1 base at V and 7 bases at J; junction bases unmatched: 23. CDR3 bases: TGTGCCAGCAGCTTAGTAAGCGCTAGCGGGGGGGATAAAGCCGAGACATTTAATGAGCAGTTCTTC. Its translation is CASSLVSASGGDKAETFNEQFF.